This T cell receptor beta chain appears in the sequencing data of a study of blood T cells in healthy people across ages. Turning to the study itself: Per two T cells, about one barcoded beta molecule was captured through template switching.

This CDR3 is 16 amino acids long. Germline CDR1 reads SGHTA; CDR2 reads FQGNSA. The second PCR ran roughly 6 to 11 cycles with a sample-barcoded 5' primer and J-beta primers. Each of the cDNA molecules was tagged by a template-switch adaptor with 12 random nucleotides. TCRdb used MiXCR to reprocess the 5' RACE reads, holding one entry per CDR3 protein. The table includes about 640,000 distinct CDR3 sequences, around 54% detected once. Findings and caveats of the study: CMV status of donors was not determined, possibly confounding expanded clonotype changes.

On this clonotype itself: Its matching antigen is unknown. A junction end diverges from the germline sequence, so it may reflect a read error.

Sequencing was performed on blood. The sequence derives from a man aged 60 to 75 in good health. This rearrangement joins TRBV7-2 to TRBJ2-4, with a tentative D call TRBD1 (6 bases). The DNA of the CDR3 is TGTGCCAGAAGCTTAGATTCAGGGGTAGCCAAAAACATTCAGTACTTC. It yields the protein CARSLDSGVAKNIQYF.